This is a list of T cell receptor beta chains from one sample in a study of T cell repertoires in urothelial bladder cancer. Method: immunoSEQ multiplex PCR; TCRdb's copy keeps in-frame clones and lacks some. This sample yields more than 9,000 clones, of which around 68% are seen a single time; 5.5% to 7% belongs to the top ten. Material: tumor-infiltrating cells from bladder cancer. The receptors originated from a human donor with a benign inflammatory bladder lesion. The CDR3 runs from the conserved cysteine through the conserved F or W. D genes are given only for firm matches. Clone size is stated in some rows and not others, as once, few, many or a class when expanded.

TRBD1	TRBV5-1	TRBJ1-6	few	14	TGCGCCAGCAGCTTCGGACAGGGGCATTCACCCCTCCACTTT	CASSFGQGHSPLHF
TRBD1	TRBV6-6	TRBJ2-5	few	14	TGTGCCAGCAGTTGGGGACAGCTCCAAGAGACCCAGTACTTC	CASSWGQLQETQYF
TRBD1	TRBV19	TRBJ2-7	few	14	TGTGCCAGTACCAGGGGGCCGGGGCCCTACGAGCAGTACTTC	CASTRGPGPYEQYF
TRBD1	TRBV9	TRBJ1-2	-	16	TGTGCCAGCAGCGTAGCTCCCTTCGGAGGGGGCGGGGGCTACACCTTC	CASSVAPFGGGGGYTF
-	TRBV2	TRBJ1-4	few	14	TGTGCCTCGAACAAGAGGGGGGAGGATGAAAAACTGTTTTTT	CASNKRGEDEKLFF
TRBD1	TRBV7-8	TRBJ2-2	-	18	TGTGCCAGCAGCTTAAGGTCCAAGGGACAGGGTAACACCGGGGAGCTGTTTTTT	CASSLRSKGQGNTGELFF
-	TRBV4-2	TRBJ1-4	-	17	TGTGCCAGCAGCCCAGAGGGTATCGACAGCCCTAATGAAAAACTGTTTTTT	CASSPEGIDSPNEKLFF
-	TRBV7-2	TRBJ2-2	few	15	TGTGCCAGCAGCCCAAGGTTGGGTAACACCGGGGAGCTGTTTTTT	CASSPRLGNTGELFF
-	TRBV18	TRBJ2-1	-	13	TGTGCCAGCTCGGGGACCAGCAGGAATGAGCAGTTCTTC	CASSGTSRNEQFF
-	TRBV19	TRBJ2-3	-	14	TGTGCCAGTAGTATCCCGGGTAGCACAGATACGCAGTATTTT	CASSIPGSTDTQYF
TRBD1	TRBV2	TRBJ2-7	-	14	TGTGCCAGCAGTAGCCGGGACAGGGGCTACGAGCAGTACTTC	CASSSRDRGYEQYF
-	TRBV7-9	TRBJ1-6	-	14	TGTGCCAGCAGCTCAGCTTACGATAATTCACCCCTCCACTTT	CASSSAYDNSPLHF
-	TRBV6-1	TRBJ1-5	-	15	TGTGCCAGCATTAGTAGCTGGGGTGGGGATCAGCCCCAGCATTTT	CASISSWGGDQPQHF
-	TRBV14	TRBJ1-1	few	11	TGTGCCAGCAGTTCTAACACTGAAGCTTTCTTT	CASSSNTEAFF
-	TRBV6-1	TRBJ1-5	-	13	TGTGCCAGTCTCTGGGGGGGCAATCAGCCCCAGCATTTT	CASLWGGNQPQHF
TRBD1	TRBV2	TRBJ2-5	-	13	TGTGCCAGTGAGCGGGACAGGGCTGAGACCCAGTACTTC	CASERDRAETQYF
-	TRBV11-1	TRBJ2-2	medium-sized	14	TGTGCCAGCGAAGGGACACCGAACACCGGGGAGCTGTTTTTT	CASEGTPNTGELFF
-	TRBV5-4	TRBJ1-2	-	16	TGTGCCAGCAGTTTCGGGAGGCCCGGGACAACTTATGGCTACACCTTC	CASSFGRPGTTYGYTF
-	TRBV5-1	TRBJ2-1	-	12	TGCGCCAGCAGCCGTGAGTGGGGGGAGCAGTTCTTC	CASSREWGEQFF
TRBD1	TRBV7-6	TRBJ1-1	once	16	TGTGCCAGCAGCTTAGGACCGACAGGGTCGAACACTGAAGCTTTCTTT	CASSLGPTGSNTEAFF
TRBD1	TRBV18	TRBJ1-6	-	15	TGTGCCAGCTCACTCAGTGGACAGGATAATTCACCCCTCCACTTT	CASSLSGQDNSPLHF
TRBD1	TRBV18	TRBJ1-1	-	16	TGTGCCAGCTCACCCAGACAGGGGGCCGAGAACACTGAAGCTTTCTTT	CASSPRQGAENTEAFF
-	TRBV27	TRBJ2-3	-	14	TGTGCCAGCAGGAGCCTGGGCGGCACAGATACGCAGTATTTT	CASRSLGGTDTQYF
-	TRBV2	TRBJ2-7	-	13	TGTGCCAGCAGTGAAAGAAGCTTCTACGAGCAGTACTTC	CASSERSFYEQYF
-	TRBV10-2	TRBJ2-5	-	13	TGCGCCAGCAGCCCGGGGTCGGTCAAGACCCAGTACTTC	CASSPGSVKTQYF
TRBD1	TRBV11-2	TRBJ2-7	-	14	TGTGCCAGCAGCTTAGGAGGGGGCCTCTCCGAGCAGTACTTC	CASSLGGGLSEQYF
TRBD1	TRBV7-2	TRBJ1-6	-	16	TGTGCCAGCAGTTTCCCGGGACAGGGTAAGGGTTCACCCCTCCACTTT	CASSFPGQGKGSPLHF
TRBD1	TRBV9	TRBJ2-3	-	16	TGTGCCAGCAGCGCACAGGGGCTTAGGAACACAGATACGCAGTATTTT	CASSAQGLRNTDTQYF
-	TRBV7-9	TRBJ2-1	few	15	TGTGCCAGCAGCCAACCCTCGGGACACATCAATGAGCAGTTCTTC	CASSQPSGHINEQFF
TRBD1	TRBV2	TRBJ1-1	few	14	TGTGCCAGCAGTGTTGACAGGGGGCGGACTGAAGCTTTCTTT	CASSVDRGRTEAFF
TRBD1	TRBV19	TRBJ1-1	-	15	TGTGCCAGTAGTATTGTCCGGACAGGGGCCGAGGAAGCTTTCTTT	CASSIVRTGAEEAFF
TRBD1	TRBV19	TRBJ1-2	-	14	TGTGCCAGTAGTAGTACAGGGGAGGCCTATGGCTACACCTTC	CASSSTGEAYGYTF
-	TRBV14	TRBJ2-7	-	14	TGTGCCAGCAGCCTGGGCTCGGGTATGATTCCGCAGTACTTC	CASSLGSGMIPQYF
-	TRBV29-1	TRBJ1-1	-	13	TGCAGCGTTGAAGATCCAGGGGAGGCTGAAGCTTTCTTT	CSVEDPGEAEAFF
-	TRBV6-1	TRBJ2-1	-	15	TGTGCCAGCAGTGAAGGGGCAGGCCAATACAATGAGCAGTTCTTC	CASSEGAGQYNEQFF
TRBD1	TRBV7-9	TRBJ1-2	-	13	TGTGCCAGTACCCCGGGACAGGCCTATGGCTACACCTTC	CASTPGQAYGYTF
TRBD1	TRBV2	TRBJ1-6	few	14	TGTGCCAGCAGTGTCAAGGGGGCAGGTTCACCCCTCCACTTT	CASSVKGAGSPLHF
TRBD1	TRBV11-2	TRBJ2-4	-	14	TGTGCCAGCAGCTCCAGGGGGCCAGGAAACATTCAGTACTTC	CASSSRGPGNIQYF
-	TRBV18	TRBJ1-3	-	15	TGTGCCAGCTCACCAAGCAGTCAGTCTGGAAACACCATATATTTT	CASSPSSQSGNTIYF
TRBD1	TRBV2	TRBJ1-2	-	12	TGTGCCAGATCGACAGGGACCTATGGCTACACCTTC	CARSTGTYGYTF
TRBD1	TRBV10-3	TRBJ2-7	-	18	TGTGCCATCAGTGGGGATGGGTCAAGGGGACAGGGTTCCTACGAGCAGTACTTC	CAISGDGSRGQGSYEQYF